What follows describes a single T cell receptor (beta chain). Assay: immunoSEQ multiplex PCR; the TCRdb copy retains only in-frame clones and omits some. The sample lists a few hundred thousand clones; nearly 90% were seen once. The data belong to a study of blood T cell repertoires in COVID-19. Participant age was roughly 18 to 95 years, and participants resided in about two dozen US areas. The CDR3 spans 14 residues. Germline V gene data show CDR1 as LGHDT and CDR2 as YNNKEL (reference sequence). Deletions cut 8 bases from V and 2 bases from J, with 13 bases between. This sequence originates from a woman in her forties or fifties who had been exposed to COVID-19. This sequence joins TRBV3-1 (or the pseudogene TRBV3-2) and TRBJ1-3; weak D call: TRBD1 (6 bases). The sample taken for sequencing was PBMCs or T cells enriched from blood (not recorded which). The CDR3 loop is CASSGGGPGNTIYF. The DNA of the CDR3 is TGTGCCAGCTCGGGAGGGGGTCCTGGAAACACCATATATTTT.